This T cell receptor beta chain is from a study of cytomegalovirus exposure and HLA in healthy donors. Whole-study results and caveats: Analysis performed later found 15,000 or so TCR beta sequences associated with HLA alleles at 0.05 false discovery rate. Analyzed later, most CMV-associated TCR beta chains appeared HLA-restricted.

On this clone itself: The antigen is undetermined.

The PCR had 60 Vbeta and 13 Jbeta primers. Produced via immunoSEQ multiplex PCR; TCRdb's table is partial and in-frame only. The repertoire holds approximately 150,000 clones, with 65% to 85% as singletons. Sequencing was carried out using PBMCs. This clonotype was sampled from a woman between 25 and 40 years old in good health and CMV-seropositive.

The CDR3 loop is CASSYSPTSGADTQYF. CDR3 nucleotide sequence: TGTGCCAGCAGTTACTCTCCGACTAGCGGGGCAGATACGCAGTATTTT. The gene calls are TRBV6-6 and TRBJ2-3; TRBD2 matches 11 bases. Trimming removed 0 bases from V and 4 bases from J; junction bases left unmatched: 3. Germline assignment: CDR1 MNHNY and CDR2 SVGAGI (reference sequence). The CDR3 is 16 amino acids.